This TCR beta chain comes out of a study of vaccination and CD4 T cells after COVID-19. Treatment given: roughly 10-day PBMC culture with coronavirus spike peptide pools or control peptides (ViraFEST assay). Under the ViraFEST approach, antigen-specific T cells were expanded with peptide pools and TCRs subsequently sequenced. At the Johns Hopkins FTIC core, DNA taken from cultured CD4+ T cells was sequenced by way of the Oncomine TCR Beta short-read assay. TCRdb re-analysed the PCR reads in MiXCR, keeping a single row per CDR3 protein. This table holds some 16,000 distinct CDR3 sequences, approximately 44% found once. About this clonotype itself: Its specificity is unknown.

CDR1 is MNHNS and CDR2 is SASEGT in the germline V gene. There are 14 residues in the CDR3. V dropped 3 bases and J dropped 3 bases, with 11 bases sitting between them. The source was CD4+ T cells from blood, cultured in vitro, collected after SARS-CoV-2 vaccination. The V call is TRBV6-1, the J call TRBJ1-1; TRBD1 might be the D (6 bases). The receptor was isolated from a human donor who had recovered from COVID-19. Here the CDR3 reads CASSEQGMDTEAFF. CDR3 coding DNA: TGTGCCAGCAGTGAGCAGGGGATGGACACTGAAGCTTTCTTT.